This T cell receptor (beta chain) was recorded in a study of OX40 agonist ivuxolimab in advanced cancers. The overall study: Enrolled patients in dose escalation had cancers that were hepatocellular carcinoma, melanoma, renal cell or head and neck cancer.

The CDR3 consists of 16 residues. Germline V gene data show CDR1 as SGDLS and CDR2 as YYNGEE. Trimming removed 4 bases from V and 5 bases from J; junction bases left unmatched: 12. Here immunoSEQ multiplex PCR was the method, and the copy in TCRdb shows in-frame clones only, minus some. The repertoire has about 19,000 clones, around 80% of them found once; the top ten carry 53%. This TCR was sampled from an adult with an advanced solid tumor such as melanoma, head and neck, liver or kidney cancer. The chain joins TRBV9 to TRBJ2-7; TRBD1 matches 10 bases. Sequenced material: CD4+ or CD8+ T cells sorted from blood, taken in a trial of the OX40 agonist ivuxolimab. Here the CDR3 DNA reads TGTGCCAGCAGCACCAGTGGGACAGGGGTTTGGGACGAGCAGTACTTC. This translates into CASSTSGTGVWDEQYF.